This T cell receptor beta chain was recovered during a study of shared clonotypes between healthy human individuals. As defined, naive CD8 cells were CD45RO-negative and positively selected for CCR7, with terminally differentiated effector memory CD45RA+ cells excluded. The germline V gene encodes CDR1 SQVTM and CDR2 ANQGSEA. CDR3 length: 11 amino acids. The ends were cut back, 4 bases at V and 4 bases at J, with 4 bases in the middle. TCRdb keeps only in-frame clones here, not all; method: immunoSEQ multiplex PCR. This table holds 630,000 or so clones, roughly 98% found once. The sequencing input was naive CD8+ T cells sorted from blood. The receptor's source is a young man in good health. This chain links TRBV29-1 with TRBJ2-2; no clear D gene. The DNA for the CDR3 is TGCAGCGTTGCCCGCACCGGGGAGCTGTTTTTT. Residues: CSVARTGELFF.